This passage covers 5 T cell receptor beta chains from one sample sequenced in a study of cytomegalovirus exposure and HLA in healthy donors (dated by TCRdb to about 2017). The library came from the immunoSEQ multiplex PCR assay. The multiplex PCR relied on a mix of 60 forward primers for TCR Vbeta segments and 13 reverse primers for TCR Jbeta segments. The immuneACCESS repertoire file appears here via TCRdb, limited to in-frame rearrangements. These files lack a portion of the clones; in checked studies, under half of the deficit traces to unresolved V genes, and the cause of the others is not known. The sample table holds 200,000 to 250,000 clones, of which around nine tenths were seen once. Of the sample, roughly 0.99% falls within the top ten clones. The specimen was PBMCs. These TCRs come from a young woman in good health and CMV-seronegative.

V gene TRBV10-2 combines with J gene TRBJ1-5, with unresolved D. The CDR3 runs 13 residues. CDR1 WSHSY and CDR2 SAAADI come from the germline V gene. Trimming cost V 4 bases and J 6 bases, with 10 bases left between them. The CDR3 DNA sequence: TGCGCCAGCAGTGCCGAGGCGGGTCAGCCCCAGCATTTT. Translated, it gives CASSAEAGQPQHF.

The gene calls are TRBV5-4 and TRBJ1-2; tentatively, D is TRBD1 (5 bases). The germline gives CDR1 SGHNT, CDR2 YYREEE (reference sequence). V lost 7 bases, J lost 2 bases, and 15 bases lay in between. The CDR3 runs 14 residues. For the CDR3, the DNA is TGTGCCAGCCGCCGCGGGGACCTCAACTATGGCTACACCTTC. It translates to CASRRGDLNYGYTF.

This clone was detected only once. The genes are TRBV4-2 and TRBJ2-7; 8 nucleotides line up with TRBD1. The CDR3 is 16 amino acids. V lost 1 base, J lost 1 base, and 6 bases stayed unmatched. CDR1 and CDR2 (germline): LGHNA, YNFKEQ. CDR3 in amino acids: CASSQGGTGGSYEQYF. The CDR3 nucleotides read TGTGCCAGCAGCCAAGGTGGCACAGGGGGGTCCTACGAGCAGTACTTC.

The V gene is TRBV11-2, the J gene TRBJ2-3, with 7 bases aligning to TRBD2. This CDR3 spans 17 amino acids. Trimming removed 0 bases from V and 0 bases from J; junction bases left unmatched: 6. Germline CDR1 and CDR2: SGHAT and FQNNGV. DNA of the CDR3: TGTGCCAGCAGCTTAGATTATCCTAGCGGCAGCACAGATACGCAGTATTTT. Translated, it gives CASSLDYPSGSTDTQYF.

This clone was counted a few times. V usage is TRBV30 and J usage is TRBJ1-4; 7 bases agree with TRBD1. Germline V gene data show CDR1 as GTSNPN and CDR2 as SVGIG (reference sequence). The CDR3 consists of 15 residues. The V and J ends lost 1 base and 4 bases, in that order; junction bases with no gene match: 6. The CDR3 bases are TGTGCCTGGAGTGGCCGGCAGGGGGGTAATGAAAAACTGTTTTTT. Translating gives CAWSGRQGGNEKLFF.